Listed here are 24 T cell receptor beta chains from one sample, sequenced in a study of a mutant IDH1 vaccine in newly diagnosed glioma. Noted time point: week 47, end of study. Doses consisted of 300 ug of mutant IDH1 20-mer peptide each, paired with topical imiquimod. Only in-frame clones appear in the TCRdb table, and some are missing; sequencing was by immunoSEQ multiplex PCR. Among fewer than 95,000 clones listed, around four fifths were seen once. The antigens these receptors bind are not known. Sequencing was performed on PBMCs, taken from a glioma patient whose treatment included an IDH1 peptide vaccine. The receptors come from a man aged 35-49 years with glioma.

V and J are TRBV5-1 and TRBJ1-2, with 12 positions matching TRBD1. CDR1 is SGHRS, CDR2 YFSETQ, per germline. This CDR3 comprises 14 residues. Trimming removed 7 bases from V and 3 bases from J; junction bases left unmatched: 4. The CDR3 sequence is CASGTGGIDYGYTF. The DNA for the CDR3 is TGCGCCAGCGGGACAGGGGGCATCGACTATGGCTACACCTTC.

CDR3 nucleotide sequence: TGCGCCAGCAGCTTGGTGCGTGGTCTAACTCCCCGGTACTTC. Its translation is CASSLVRGLTPRYF. The rearrangement links TRBV5-1 to TRBJ2-7, with D uncertain. The CDR3 is made up of 14 amino acids. The germline CDR1 and CDR2 sequences are SGHRS and YFSETQ. The V gene lost 0 bases and the J gene lost 12 bases, with 19 bases spanning the gap.

CDR3 loop: CASSQSDSLAKNIQYF. CDR3 nucleotide sequence: TGCGCCAGCAGTCAATCAGACTCTTTAGCCAAAAACATTCAGTACTTC. This chain uses TRBV23-1 with TRBJ2-4; the D is unclear. TRBV23-1 is an ORF for which the function is uncertain. There are 16 residues in the CDR3. Trimming removed 0 bases at V and 0 bases at J, with 9 bases between.

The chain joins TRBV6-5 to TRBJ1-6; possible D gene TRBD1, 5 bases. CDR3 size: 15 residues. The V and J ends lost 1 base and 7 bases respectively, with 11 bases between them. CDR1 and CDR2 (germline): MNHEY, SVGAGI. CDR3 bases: TGTGCCAGCAGTTACTTTCAGGGCGGGAATTCACCCCTCCACTTT. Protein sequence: CASSYFQGGNSPLHF.

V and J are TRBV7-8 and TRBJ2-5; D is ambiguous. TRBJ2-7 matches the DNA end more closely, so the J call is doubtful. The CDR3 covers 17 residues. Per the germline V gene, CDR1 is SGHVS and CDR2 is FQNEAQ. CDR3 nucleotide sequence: TGTGCCAGCAGCATCTCCCCGATGGACGGACCTCCCTACGAGCAGTACTTC. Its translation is CASSISPMDGPPYEQYF.

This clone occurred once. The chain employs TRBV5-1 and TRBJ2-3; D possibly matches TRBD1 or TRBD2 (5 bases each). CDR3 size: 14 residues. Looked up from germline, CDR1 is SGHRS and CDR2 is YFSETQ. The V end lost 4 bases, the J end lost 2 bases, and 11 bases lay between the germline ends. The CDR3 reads CASSLLGDTDTQYF. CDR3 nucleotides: TGCGCCAGCAGCCTACTAGGGGACACAGATACGCAGTATTTT.

Here the CDR3 reads CASGLVGQGDNSNQPQHF. CDR3 coding DNA: TGTGCTAGTGGTTTGGTAGGGCAGGGCGATAATAGCAATCAGCCCCAGCATTTT. The rearrangement links TRBV12-5 to TRBJ1-5; possibly TRBD1 for D (5 bases). The CDR3 covers 18 residues. V gave up 0 bases and J gave up 0 bases, with 15 bases separating them. From germline, CDR1 is LGHNT and CDR2 FRNRAP.

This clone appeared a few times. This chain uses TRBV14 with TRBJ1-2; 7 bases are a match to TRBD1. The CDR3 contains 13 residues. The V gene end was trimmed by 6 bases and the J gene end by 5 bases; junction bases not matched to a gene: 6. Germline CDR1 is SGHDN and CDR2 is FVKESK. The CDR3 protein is CASSFDRVYGYTF. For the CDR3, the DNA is TGTGCCAGCAGTTTCGACAGGGTTTATGGCTACACCTTC.

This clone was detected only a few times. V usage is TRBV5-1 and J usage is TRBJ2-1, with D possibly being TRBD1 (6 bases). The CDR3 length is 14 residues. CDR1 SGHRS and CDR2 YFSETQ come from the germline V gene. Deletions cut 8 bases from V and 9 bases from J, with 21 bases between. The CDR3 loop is CASYRDIGESEQFF. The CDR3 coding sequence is TGCGCCAGTTACCGGGACATCGGTGAGAGTGAGCAGTTCTTC.

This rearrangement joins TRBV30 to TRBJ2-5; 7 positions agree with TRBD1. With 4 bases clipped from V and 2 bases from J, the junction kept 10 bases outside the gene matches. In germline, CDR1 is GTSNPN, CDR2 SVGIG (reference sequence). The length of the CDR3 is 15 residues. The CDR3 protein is CAWTQQGTHQETQYF. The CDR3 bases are TGTGCCTGGACCCAACAGGGGACCCATCAAGAGACCCAGTACTTC.

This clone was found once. CDR3 nucleotide sequence: TGTGCCAGCAGCCTGTCTGGACAGGGGAGTTCACCCCTCCACTTT. Translated, it gives CASSLSGQGSSPLHF. This chain links TRBV7-2 with TRBJ1-6, with 9 bases matching TRBD1. This CDR3 has 15 residues. V dropped 5 bases and J dropped 9; count of bases not matched to a gene: 8. Germline V gene sequence: CDR1 SGHTA, CDR2 FQGNSA. Based on the CDR3 plus reference TRBV7-2 and TRBJ1-6, the full variable domain is GAGVSQSPSNKVTEKGKDVELRCDPISGHTALYWYRQSLGQGLEFLIYFQGNSAPDKSGLPSDRFSAERTGGSVSTLTIQRTQQEDSAVYLCASSLSGQGSSPLHFGNGTRLTVT.

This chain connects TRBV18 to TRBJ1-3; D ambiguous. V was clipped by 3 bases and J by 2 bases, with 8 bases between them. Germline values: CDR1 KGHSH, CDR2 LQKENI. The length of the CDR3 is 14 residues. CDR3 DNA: TGTGCCAGCTCACCGAAAACGGCTGGAAACACCATATATTTT. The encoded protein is CASSPKTAGNTIYF.

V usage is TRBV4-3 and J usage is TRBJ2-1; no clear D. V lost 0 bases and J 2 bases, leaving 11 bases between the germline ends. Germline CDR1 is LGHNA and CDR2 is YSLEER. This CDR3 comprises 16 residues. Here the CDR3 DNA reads TGCGCCAGCAGCCAAGAGGTTCGGTGGCCCTACAATGAGCAGTTCTTC. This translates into CASSQEVRWPYNEQFF.

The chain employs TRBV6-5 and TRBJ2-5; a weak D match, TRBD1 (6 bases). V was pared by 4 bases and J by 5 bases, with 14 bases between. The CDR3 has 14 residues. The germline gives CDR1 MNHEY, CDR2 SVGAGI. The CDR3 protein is CASSSRPTGETQYF. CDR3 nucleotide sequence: TGTGCCAGCAGTTCCCGACCGACAGGCGAGACCCAGTACTTC.

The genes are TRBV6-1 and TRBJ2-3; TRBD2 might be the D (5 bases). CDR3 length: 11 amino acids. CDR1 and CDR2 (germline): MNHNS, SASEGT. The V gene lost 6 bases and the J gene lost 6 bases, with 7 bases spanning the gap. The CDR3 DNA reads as TGTGCCAGCAGCCGAGGGGATACGCAGTATTTT. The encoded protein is CASSRGDTQYF.

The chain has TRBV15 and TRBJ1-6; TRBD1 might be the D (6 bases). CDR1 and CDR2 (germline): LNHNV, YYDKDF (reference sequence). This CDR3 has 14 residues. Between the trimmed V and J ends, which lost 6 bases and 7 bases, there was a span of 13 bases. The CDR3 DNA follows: TGTGCCACCAGGACGGGGGCCTCGAATTCACCCCTCCACTTT. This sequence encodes CATRTGASNSPLHF.

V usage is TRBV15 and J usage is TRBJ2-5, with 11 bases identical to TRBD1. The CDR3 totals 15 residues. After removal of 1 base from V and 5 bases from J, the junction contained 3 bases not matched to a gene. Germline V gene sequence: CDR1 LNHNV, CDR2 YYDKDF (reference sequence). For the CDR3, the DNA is TGTGCCACCAGCAGAGGGGACAGGGGGTTCGAGACCCAGTACTTC. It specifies CATSRGDRGFETQYF.

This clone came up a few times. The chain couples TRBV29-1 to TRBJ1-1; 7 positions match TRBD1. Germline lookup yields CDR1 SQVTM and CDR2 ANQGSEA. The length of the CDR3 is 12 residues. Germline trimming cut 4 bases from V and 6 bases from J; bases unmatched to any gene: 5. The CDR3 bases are TGCAGCGTTGGTGGGGGGACAGCTGAAGCTTTCTTT. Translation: CSVGGGTAEAFF. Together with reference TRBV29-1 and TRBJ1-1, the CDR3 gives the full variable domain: SAVISQKPSRDICQRGTSLTIQCQVDSQVTMMFWYRQQPGQSLTLIATANQGSEATYESGFVIDKFPISRPNLTFSTLTVSNMSPEDSSIYLCSVGGGTAEAFFGQGTRLTVV.

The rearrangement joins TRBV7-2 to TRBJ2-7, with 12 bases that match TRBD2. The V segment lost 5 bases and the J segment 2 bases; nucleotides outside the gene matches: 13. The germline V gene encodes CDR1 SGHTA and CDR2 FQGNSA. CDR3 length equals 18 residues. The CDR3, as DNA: TGTGCCAGCAGCCCCCTTCGACTAGCGGGGGTCCAGGCCTACGAGCAGTACTTC. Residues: CASSPLRLAGVQAYEQYF.

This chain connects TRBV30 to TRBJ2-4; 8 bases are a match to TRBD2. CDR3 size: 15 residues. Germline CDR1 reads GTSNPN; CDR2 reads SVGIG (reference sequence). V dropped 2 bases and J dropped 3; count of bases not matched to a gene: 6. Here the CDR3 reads CAWSSGGRSKNIQYF. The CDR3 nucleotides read TGTGCCTGGAGTAGCGGGGGTCGGAGCAAAAACATTCAGTACTTC.

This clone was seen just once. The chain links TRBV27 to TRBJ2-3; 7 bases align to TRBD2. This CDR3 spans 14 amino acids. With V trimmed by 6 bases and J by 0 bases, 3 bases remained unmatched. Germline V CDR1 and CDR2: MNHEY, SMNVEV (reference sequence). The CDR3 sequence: CASSLAGSTDTQYF. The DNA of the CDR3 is TGTGCCAGCAGCTTAGCGGGTAGCACAGATACGCAGTATTTT.

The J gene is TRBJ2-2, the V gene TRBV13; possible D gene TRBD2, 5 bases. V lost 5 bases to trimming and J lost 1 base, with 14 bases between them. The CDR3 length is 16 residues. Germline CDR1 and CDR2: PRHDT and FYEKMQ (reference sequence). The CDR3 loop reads CASSALDKQNTGELFF. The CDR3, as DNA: TGTGCCAGCAGCGCACTAGACAAGCAGAACACCGGGGAGCTGTTTTTT.

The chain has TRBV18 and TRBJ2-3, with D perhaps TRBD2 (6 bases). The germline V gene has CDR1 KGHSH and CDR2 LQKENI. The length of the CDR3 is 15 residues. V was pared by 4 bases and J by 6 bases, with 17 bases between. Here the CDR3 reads CASSRRGIEGDTQYF. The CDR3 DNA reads TGTGCCAGCTCACGACGGGGGATCGAAGGGGATACGCAGTATTTT.

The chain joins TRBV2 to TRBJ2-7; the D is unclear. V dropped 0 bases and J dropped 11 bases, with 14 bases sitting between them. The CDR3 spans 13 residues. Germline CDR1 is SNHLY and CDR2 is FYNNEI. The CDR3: CASSEASLNRKYF. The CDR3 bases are TGTGCCAGCAGTGAAGCCTCGCTGAATAGGAAGTACTTC.